These T cell receptor beta chains were read from a single sample in a study of T cell repertoires in cytomegalovirus infection. One entry per CDR3 protein, called by TCRdb with MiXCR from the reads. The sample has under 200,000 distinct CDR3 sequences, 9.5% seen once; the top ten hold approximately 4.2%. The specimen was PBMCs. The receptor source for this set is a human donor in good health (CMV status not recorded). Some clones in this sample may be carry-over from other donors' samples. Each CDR3 is given with its conserved first and last residue. A D gene is named only where the DNA matches it firmly. Clone size is given for some rows only: seen once, a few or many times, or a class if the clone is expanded.

clone_size	d_call	v_call	j_call	cdr3_nt	cdr3_aa
many	.	TRBV7-2	TRBJ1-3	TGTGCCAGCAGCTTAGCGCGTTGGGTTACGGTGGCTGGAAACACCATATATTTT	CASSLARWVTVAGNTIYF
many	TRBD1	TRBV12-3/TRBV12-4	TRBJ2-7	TGTGCCAGCAGTCGAGAACAGGGGTGGGAGCAGTACTTC	CASSREQGWEQYF
many	TRBD2	TRBV27	TRBJ2-2	TGTGCCAGCAGGGCAACTAGCGGTATTGATCGCTGGGAGCTGTTTTTT	CASRATSGIDRWELFF
many	.	TRBV19	TRBJ2-1	TGTGCCAGTAGTATAGATGGCGGGATCTCCTACAATGAGCAGTTCTTC	CASSIDGGISYNEQFF
many	.	TRBV11-2	TRBJ1-3	TGTGCCAGCAGCTTTGAGAGGCTTGGAAACACCATATATTTT	CASSFERLGNTIYF
many	.	TRBV7-2	TRBJ1-6	TGTGCCAGCAGCCCCTATAATTCACCCCTCCACTTT	CASSPYNSPLHF
few	TRBD2	TRBV28	TRBJ2-7	TGTGCCAGCAGGGGCGGGGGACCCTACGAGCAGTACTTC	CASRGGGPYEQYF
many	.	TRBV2	TRBJ1-1	TGTGCCAGCAACCCCCAGGTCGGCACTGAAGCTTTCTTT	CASNPQVGTEAFF
.	.	TRBV11-2	TRBJ1-4	TGTGCCAGCAGCCCCCATAATAATGAAAAACTGTTTTTT	CASSPHNNEKLFF
few	TRBD2	TRBV4-3	TRBJ2-2	TGCGCCAGCAGCCAAGATGAACTAGCGGGAGTCACCGGGGAGCTGTTTTTT	CASSQDELAGVTGELFF
many	.	TRBV7-2	TRBJ2-5	TGTGCCAGCAGCTTAGAAGGGTCGGGAGAGACCCAGTACTTC	CASSLEGSGETQYF
few	TRBD2	TRBV20-1	TRBJ2-3	TGCAGTGCTAGCCGGGACTACCCCACAGATACGCAGTATTTT	CSASRDYPTDTQYF
.	.	TRBV29-1	TRBJ1-1	TGCAGCGTTGTACGGGGAAGGGGGACTGAAGCTTTCTTT	CSVVRGRGTEAFF
few	TRBD1	TRBV30	TRBJ1-2	TGTGCCACGACAGGGACGTACTATGGCTACACCTTC	CATTGTYYGYTF
few	.	TRBV4-3	TRBJ2-2	TGCGCCAGCAGCCAGGAGTCTAGCGGGGAGCTGTTTTTT	CASSQESSGELFF
.	.	TRBV6-2/TRBV6-3	TRBJ2-2	TGTGCCAGCAGTTACGAAAGGTTTCAGAAGAACACCGGGGAGCTGTTTTTT	CASSYERFQKNTGELFF
many	TRBD1	TRBV28	TRBJ1-2	TGTGCCAGCATTACAGGGGTAGATGGCTACACCTTC	CASITGVDGYTF
many	.	TRBV7-2	TRBJ2-2	TGTGCCAGCAGCTTTAGAACCAACACCGGGGAGCTGTTTTTT	CASSFRTNTGELFF
.	.	TRBV28	TRBJ1-2	TGTGCCAGCAGGGAGCAGTCAACTAACTATGGCTACACCTTC	CASREQSTNYGYTF
many	.	TRBV6-2/TRBV6-3	TRBJ2-2	TGTGCCAGCCAGCCTGAATCTCAGTGGGCCGGGGAGCTGTTTTTT	CASQPESQWAGELFF
many	TRBD2	TRBV7-3	TRBJ2-2	TGTGCCAGCAGCTTAGAAGCGGGGTACACCGGGGAGCTGTTTTTT	CASSLEAGYTGELFF
many	.	TRBV7-2	TRBJ1-1	TGTGCCAGCAGCTTAGAGGGAAACACTGAAGCTTTCTTT	CASSLEGNTEAFF
few	.	TRBV2	TRBJ1-2	TGTGCCAGCAGTTCTCGGGGGGCTAACTATGGCTACACCTTC	CASSSRGANYGYTF
many	.	TRBV7-9	TRBJ2-7	TGTGCCAGCAGCTTCGGGGAGCGGCCAACCTACGAGCAGTACTTC	CASSFGERPTYEQYF